The source of this T cell receptor beta chain is a study of cytomegalovirus exposure and HLA in healthy donors. The primer mix had 60 Vbeta and 13 Jbeta primers. As processed by the authors: Unique TCR beta chains totaled roughly 80 million in a later count, with roughly 11 million of them shared. Assay used: immunoSEQ multiplex PCR; TCRdb lists only in-frame clones, some missing. From that table come the V and J calls and clone size; the DNA was used to work out D and trimming. Of more than 200,000 clones listed, around 64% were seen once; the top ten hold about 2.5%. Study findings and constraints: Researchers counted roughly 150 TCR beta chains as cytomegalovirus-associated. Later on, an analysis showed TCR association rates differing by HLA locus, with DRB1 the most and HLA-C the fewest. Most TCR sequences were rare, but some public TCRs occurred in many donors.

This clone appeared once. Its target is unknown. The sequence was collected from a man in his forties or fifties in good health and CMV-seropositive. Input material: PBMCs.

The CDR3 region has the DNA TGTGCCAGCTCACCAATCGACTCGGGTAATTCACCCCTCCACTTT. It specifies CASSPIDSGNSPLHF. This chain joins TRBV18 and TRBJ1-6; no clear D gene. CDR1 and CDR2 (germline): KGHSH, LQKENI. The CDR3 consists of 15 residues. The V end lost 2 bases, the J end lost 6 bases, and 11 bases lay between the germline ends.